This T cell receptor beta chain was documented in a study of blood T cell repertoires in COVID-19. Study in general: From T cells, B-cell-depleted T cells, or PBMCs came the material, which was cDNA or gDNA.

Using immunoSEQ multiplex PCR, the repertoire was profiled, and TCRdb retains in-frame clones only, with some absent. The sample consists of around 300,000 clones, approximately 90% of them appearing once. The CDR3 has 15 amino acids. From germline, CDR1 is MDHEN and CDR2 SYDVKM. V lost 7 bases, J lost 6 bases, and 4 bases stayed unmatched. This rearrangement joins TRBV28 to TRBJ1-6, with TRBD1 identical over 12 bases. The sample taken for sequencing was peripheral blood. The clonotype comes from a woman aged 25 to 39 with active or convalescent COVID-19. This CDR3 reads CASTGQGAFNSPLHF. The DNA of the CDR3 is TGTGCCAGCACGGGACAGGGGGCTTTTAATTCACCCCTCCACTTT.